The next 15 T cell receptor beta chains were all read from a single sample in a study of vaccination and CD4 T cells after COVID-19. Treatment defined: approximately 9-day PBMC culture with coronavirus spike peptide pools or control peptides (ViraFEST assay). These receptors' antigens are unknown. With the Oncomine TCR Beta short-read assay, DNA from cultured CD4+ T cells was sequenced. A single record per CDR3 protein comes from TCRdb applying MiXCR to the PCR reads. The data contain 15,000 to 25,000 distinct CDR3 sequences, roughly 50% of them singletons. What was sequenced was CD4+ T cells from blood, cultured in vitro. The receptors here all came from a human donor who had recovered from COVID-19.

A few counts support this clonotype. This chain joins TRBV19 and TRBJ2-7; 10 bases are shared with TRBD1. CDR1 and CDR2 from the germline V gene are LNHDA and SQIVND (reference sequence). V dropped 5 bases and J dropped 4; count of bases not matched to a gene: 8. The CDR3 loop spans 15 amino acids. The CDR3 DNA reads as TGTGCCAGTAGTCCCCCCGGGACAGGGGAATACGAGCAGTACTTC. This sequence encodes CASSPPGTGEYEQYF. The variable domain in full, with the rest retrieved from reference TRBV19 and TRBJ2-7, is DGGITQSPKYLFRKEGQNVTLSCEQNLNHDAMYWYRQDPGQGLRLIYYSQIVNDFQKGDIAEGYSVSREKKESFPLTVTSAQKNPTAFYLCASSPPGTGEYEQYFGPGTRLTVT.

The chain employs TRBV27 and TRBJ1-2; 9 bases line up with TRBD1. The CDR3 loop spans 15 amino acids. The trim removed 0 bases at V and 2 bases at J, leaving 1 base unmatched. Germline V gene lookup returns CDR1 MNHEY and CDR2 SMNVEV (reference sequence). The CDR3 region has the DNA TGTGCCAGCAGTTTATCCGGGACAGGGAACTATGGCTACACCTTC. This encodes CASSLSGTGNYGYTF.

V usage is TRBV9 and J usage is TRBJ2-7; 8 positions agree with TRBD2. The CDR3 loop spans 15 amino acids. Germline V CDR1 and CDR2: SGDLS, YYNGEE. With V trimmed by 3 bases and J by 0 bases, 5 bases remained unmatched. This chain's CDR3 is CASSATSGGSYEQYF. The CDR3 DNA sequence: TGTGCCAGCAGCGCTACTAGCGGAGGCTCCTACGAGCAGTACTTC.

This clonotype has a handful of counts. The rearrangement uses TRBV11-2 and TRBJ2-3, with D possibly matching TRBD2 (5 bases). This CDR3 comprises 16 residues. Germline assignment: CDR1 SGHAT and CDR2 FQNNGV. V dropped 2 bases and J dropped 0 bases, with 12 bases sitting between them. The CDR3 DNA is TGTGCCAGCAGCTTACTACGGGGTGCTAGCACAGATACGCAGTATTTT. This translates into CASSLLRGASTDTQYF.

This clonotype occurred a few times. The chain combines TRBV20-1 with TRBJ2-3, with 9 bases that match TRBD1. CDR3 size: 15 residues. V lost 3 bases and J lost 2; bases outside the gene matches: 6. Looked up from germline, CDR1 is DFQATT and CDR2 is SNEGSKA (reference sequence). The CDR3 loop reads CSARTGGSFTDTQYF. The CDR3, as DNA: TGCAGTGCTAGGACAGGGGGTTCTTTCACAGATACGCAGTATTTT.

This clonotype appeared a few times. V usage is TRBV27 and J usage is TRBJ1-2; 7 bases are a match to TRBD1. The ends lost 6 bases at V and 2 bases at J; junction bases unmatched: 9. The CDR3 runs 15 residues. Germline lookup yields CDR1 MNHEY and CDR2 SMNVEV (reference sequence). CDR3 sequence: CASSSFLGGNYGYTF. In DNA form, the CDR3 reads TGTGCCAGCAGCTCCTTCCTAGGGGGCAACTATGGCTACACCTTC.

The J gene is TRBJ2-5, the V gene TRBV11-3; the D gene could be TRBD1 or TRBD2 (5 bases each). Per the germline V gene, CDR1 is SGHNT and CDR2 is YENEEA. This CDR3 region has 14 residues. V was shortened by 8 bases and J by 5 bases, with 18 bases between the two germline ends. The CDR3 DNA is TGTGCCAGCGGGGTTCCGGGGCTTGGGGAGACCCAGTACTTC. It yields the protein CASGVPGLGETQYF.

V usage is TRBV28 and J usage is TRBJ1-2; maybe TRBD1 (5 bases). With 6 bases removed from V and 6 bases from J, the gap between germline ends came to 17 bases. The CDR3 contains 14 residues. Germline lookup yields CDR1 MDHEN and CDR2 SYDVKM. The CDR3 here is CASSVSLRGNGYTF. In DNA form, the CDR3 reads TGTGCCAGCAGCGTATCTCTGAGGGGTAATGGCTACACCTTC.

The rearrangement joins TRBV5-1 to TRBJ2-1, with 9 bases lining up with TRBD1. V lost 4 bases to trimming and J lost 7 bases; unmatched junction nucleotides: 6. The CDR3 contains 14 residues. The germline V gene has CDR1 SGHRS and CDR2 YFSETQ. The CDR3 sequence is CASSTGGAPNEQFF. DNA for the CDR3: TGCGCCAGCAGCACAGGGGGCGCCCCGAATGAGCAGTTCTTC.

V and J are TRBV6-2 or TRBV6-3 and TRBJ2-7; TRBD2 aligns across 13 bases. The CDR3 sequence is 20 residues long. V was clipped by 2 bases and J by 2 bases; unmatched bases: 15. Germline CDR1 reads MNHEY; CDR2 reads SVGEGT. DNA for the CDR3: TGTGCCAGCAGTTACATAACAGGGAGACTAGCGGGAGGTCCGACCTACGAGCAGTACTTC. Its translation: CASSYITGRLAGGPTYEQYF.

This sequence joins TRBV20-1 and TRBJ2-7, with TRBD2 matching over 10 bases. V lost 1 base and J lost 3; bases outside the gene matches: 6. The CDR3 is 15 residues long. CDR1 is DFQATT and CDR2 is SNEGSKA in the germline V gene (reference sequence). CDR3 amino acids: CSARVLAGGLYEQYF. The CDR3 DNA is TGCAGTGCTAGAGTCTTAGCGGGGGGCCTCTACGAGCAGTACTTC.

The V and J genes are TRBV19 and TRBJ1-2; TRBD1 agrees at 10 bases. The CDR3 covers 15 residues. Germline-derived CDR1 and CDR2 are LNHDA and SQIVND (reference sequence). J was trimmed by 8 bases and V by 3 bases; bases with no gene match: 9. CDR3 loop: CASSIQTGGAFGYTF. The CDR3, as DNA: TGTGCCAGTAGTATTCAGACAGGGGGCGCGTTCGGCTACACCTTC.

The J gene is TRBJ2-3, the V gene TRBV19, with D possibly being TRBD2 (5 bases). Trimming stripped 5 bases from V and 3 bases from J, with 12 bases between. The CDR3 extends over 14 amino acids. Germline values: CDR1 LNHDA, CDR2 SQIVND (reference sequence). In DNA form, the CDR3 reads TGTGCCAGTAGTCCACTTCGGGGTACAGATACGCAGTATTTT. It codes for CASSPLRGTDTQYF.

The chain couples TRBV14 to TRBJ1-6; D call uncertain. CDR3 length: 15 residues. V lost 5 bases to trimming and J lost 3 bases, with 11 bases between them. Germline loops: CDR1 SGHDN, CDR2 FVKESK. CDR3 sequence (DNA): TGTGCCAGCAGCTCATACCGGGGCTATAATTCACCCCTCCACTTT. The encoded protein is CASSSYRGYNSPLHF.

The CDR3 sequence is CASSADRAGPQPQHF. In DNA, the CDR3 is TGTGCCAGCAGCGCGGACAGGGCAGGTCCTCAGCCCCAGCATTTT. This chain connects TRBV5-5 to TRBJ1-5, with 8 nucleotides matching TRBD1. CDR3 length: 15 residues. The V gene's germline CDR1 is SGHKS and CDR2 YYEKEE (reference sequence). The V and J ends lost 4 bases and 6 bases, in that order; junction bases with no gene match: 9.